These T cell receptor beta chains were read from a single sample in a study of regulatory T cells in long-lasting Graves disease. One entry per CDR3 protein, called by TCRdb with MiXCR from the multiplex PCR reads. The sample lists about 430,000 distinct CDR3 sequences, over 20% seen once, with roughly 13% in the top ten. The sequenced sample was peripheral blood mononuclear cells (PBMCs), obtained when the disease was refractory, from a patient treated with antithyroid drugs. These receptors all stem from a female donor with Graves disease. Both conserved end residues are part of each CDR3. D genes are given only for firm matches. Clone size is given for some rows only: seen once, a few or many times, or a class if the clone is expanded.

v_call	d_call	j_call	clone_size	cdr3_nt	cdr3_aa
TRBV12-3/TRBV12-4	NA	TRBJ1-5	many	TGTGCCAGCAGTCACCCTGGCCGCAATCAGCCCCAGCATTTT	CASSHPGRNQPQHF
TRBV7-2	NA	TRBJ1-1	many	TGTGCCAGCAGCCAACAGGAACGGACTGAAGCTTTCTTT	CASSQQERTEAFF
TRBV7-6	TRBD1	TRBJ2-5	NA	TGTGCCAGCAGCTTAGCCCGGGACAGGGGCCAAGAGACCCAGTACTTC	CASSLARDRGQETQYF
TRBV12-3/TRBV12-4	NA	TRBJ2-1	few	TGTGCCAGCAGTTTAGTGGGGGTCAGGCACAATGAGCAGTTCTTC	CASSLVGVRHNEQFF
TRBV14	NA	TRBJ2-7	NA	TGTGCCAGCGGGACAATCTACGAGCAGTACTTC	CASGTIYEQYF
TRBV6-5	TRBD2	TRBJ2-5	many	TGTGCCAGCAGTTACCAGGGGACTAGACAAGAGACCCAGTACTTC	CASSYQGTRQETQYF
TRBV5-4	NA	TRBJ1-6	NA	TGTGCCAGCGGGTCCCTCGGGGGGAGCGATTCACCCCTCCACTTT	CASGSLGGSDSPLHF
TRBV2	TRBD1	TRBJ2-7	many	TGTGCCAGCAGCCCCACCGGGACAGGGGACGAGCAGTACTTC	CASSPTGTGDEQYF
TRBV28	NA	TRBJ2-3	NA	TGTGCCAGCAGTTCCCGCCTTGGGGAAGAAAAAGGTTTCGATACGCAGTATTTT	CASSSRLGEEKGFDTQYF
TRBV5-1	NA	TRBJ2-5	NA	TGCGCCAGCAGCTACCAGGGACCAGGCCAAGAGACCCAGTACTTC	CASSYQGPGQETQYF
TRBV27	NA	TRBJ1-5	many	TGTGCCAGCAACCCTGACAGCACTCCTAGCAATCAGCCCCAGCATTTT	CASNPDSTPSNQPQHF
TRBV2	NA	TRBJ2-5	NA	TGTGCCAGCAGTGATTTGGGGAAGGGGGAGACCCAGTACTTC	CASSDLGKGETQYF
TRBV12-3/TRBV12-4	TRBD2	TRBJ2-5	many	TGTGCCAGCAGCACGGGACTAGCGGGACTTCCCCATGAGACCCAGTACTTC	CASSTGLAGLPHETQYF
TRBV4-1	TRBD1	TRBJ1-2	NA	TGCGCCAGCAGCGCGATTTCGACAGGGAGGGTGTATGGCTACACCTTC	CASSAISTGRVYGYTF
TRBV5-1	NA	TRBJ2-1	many	TGCGCCAGCAGCTTGGCCCGAGGTTACGGGTCGTACAATGAGCAGTTCTTC	CASSLARGYGSYNEQFF
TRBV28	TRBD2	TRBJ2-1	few	TGTGCCAGCAGCACCCCGGGACTAGCGGACAATGAGCAGTTCTTC	CASSTPGLADNEQFF
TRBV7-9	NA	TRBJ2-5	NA	TGTGCCAGCAGCAGTCCCCCTTGGGGAGAGACCCAGTACTTC	CASSSPPWGETQYF
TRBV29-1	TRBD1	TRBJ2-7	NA	TGCAGCGTGGGACAGAGCTCCTACGAGCAGTACTTC	CSVGQSSYEQYF
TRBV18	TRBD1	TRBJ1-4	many	TGTGCCAGCTCCTATACAGGGGGCGAAAAACTGTTTTTT	CASSYTGGEKLFF
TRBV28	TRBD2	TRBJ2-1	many	TGTGCCAGCAGTTTATGGGGACTAGCGGATGACAATGAGCAGTTCTTC	CASSLWGLADDNEQFF
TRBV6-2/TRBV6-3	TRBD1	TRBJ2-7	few	TGTGCCAGCATCGGATCAGGGGGTCTCAACGAGCAGTACTTC	CASIGSGGLNEQYF
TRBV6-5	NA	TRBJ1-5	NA	TGTGCCAGCAGTTACTCGACAGCGCGGGGCGGGCAGCCCCAGCATTTT	CASSYSTARGGQPQHF
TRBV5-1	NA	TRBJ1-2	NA	TGCGCCAGCAGCGCGCTGACCAGGGATTTTGGCTACACCTTC	CASSALTRDFGYTF
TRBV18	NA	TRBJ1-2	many	TGTGCCAGCTCACCAAACCTTGACAGGTGGTATACCTTC	CASSPNLDRWYTF
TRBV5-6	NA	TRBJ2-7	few	TGTGCCAGCAGCAACGTAGGGAATTACGAGCAGTACTTC	CASSNVGNYEQYF
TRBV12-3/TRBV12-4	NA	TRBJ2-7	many	TGTGCCAGCAGTTTCGGTGCAGAATCTTACGAGCAGTACTTC	CASSFGAESYEQYF
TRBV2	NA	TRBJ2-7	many	TGTGCCAGCAGTGAACAGTCACTCTACGAGCAGTACTTC	CASSEQSLYEQYF
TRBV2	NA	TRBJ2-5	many	TGTGCCAGCGGAAAGCTCCCGGGACAAGCAGAGACCCAGTACTTC	CASGKLPGQAETQYF
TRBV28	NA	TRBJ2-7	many	TGTGCCAGCAGTTCTATCTGGGGCCCGCGGGCAGCAAACTACGAGCAGTACTTC	CASSSIWGPRAANYEQYF
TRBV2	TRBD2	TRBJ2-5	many	TGTGCCAGCAGCCCTGGACTAGCAAGTGGGACCCAGTACTTC	CASSPGLASGTQYF
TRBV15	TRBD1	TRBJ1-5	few	TGTGCCACCGGGACAGGTGATCAGCCCCAGCATTTT	CATGTGDQPQHF
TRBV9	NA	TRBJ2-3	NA	TGTGCCAGCAGCCCCCGGGACCACGATACGCAGTATTTT	CASSPRDHDTQYF
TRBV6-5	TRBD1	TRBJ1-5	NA	TGTGCCAGCAGTTGGGAGGGGGCCACCAATCAGCCCCAGCATTTT	CASSWEGATNQPQHF
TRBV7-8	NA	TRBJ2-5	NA	TGTGCCAGCAGCCCTATCAGGGCGGAAGAGACCCAGTACTTC	CASSPIRAEETQYF
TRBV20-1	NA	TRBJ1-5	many	TGCAGTGCCTTTGGAGAGGGGACCTCCAATCAGCCCCAGCATTTT	CSAFGEGTSNQPQHF
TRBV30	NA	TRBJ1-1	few	TGTGCCTGGAGTGTACCTTGGGGGTGGAACACTGAAGCTTTCTTT	CAWSVPWGWNTEAFF